This T cell receptor (beta chain) was recovered during a study of spatial heterogeneity in lung cancer (dated by TCRdb to between 2017 and 2020). Regarding the complete study: More beta-chain than alpha-chain transcripts were consistently detected, likely reflecting higher beta-chain transcript abundance. At surgery, 200 to 250 tumor regions, fewer than 85 matched nontumor lung samples and a few dozen PBMC samples were TCR-sequenced for both alpha and beta chains. In non-small cell lung cancer, the study quantitatively compared TCR alpha and beta repertoires across several tumor regions, matched nontumor lung, and blood. Nonsynonymous mutation counts, determined by whole-exome sequencing of tumor tissue, were related to TCR repertoire features. In the raw uncorrected reads, each unique combination of TCR and UMI appeared on average more than ten times.

What the research found in general, with its limitations: Confirming at a functional level the hypothesis that regional TCRs recognize regional mutations was considered to require additional single-cell paired TCR alpha and beta sequencing. Ubiquitous expanded tumor TCRs were detected in blood more often at tumor resection than at routine follow-up.

The CDR3, from cysteine to phenylalanine, totals 13 residues. Only the CDR3 DNA stays, 39 bases, in frame from base 1. V loses 6 bases, J loses 6 bases, and the germline ends lie 14 bases apart. The germline V gene specifies SNHLY as CDR1 and FYNNEI as CDR2. This clonotype was detected many times. Its target antigen remains unknown. No base qualities exist here, and no much larger clone lies one base off it. Per the publication, the time point label means: sample taken at primary tumor resection. For TCR sequencing, whole RNA was extracted from tumor and nontumor lung tissue, or from cryopreserved PBMC samples, and no cell sorting was done. Donors were some 70 patients with early-stage, untreated non-small cell lung cancer from the lung TRACERx cohort. Only patients for whom sufficient RNA was available from at least two tumor regions were selected for TCR sequencing. Libraries were made using 5' RACE. The listed sequencing device is NextSeq 500. To allow correction of PCR and sequencing errors, the TCR library protocol tagged every TCR cDNA molecule with a unique molecular identifier. The authors processed their data as follows. TCR identification, UMI-based error correction and CDR3 extraction were all carried out with Decombinator tools. TCRs above a frequency of 2 per 1,000, corresponding to the top 1% of the tumor frequency distribution, were defined as expanded. Each repertoire was subsampled 100 times to 5,000 TCRs, after which Renyi diversity was computed with the R vegan package. To build CDR3 similarity networks, amino acid triplet string-kernel similarity was used, and CDR3s were connected when their pairwise similarity was above 0.82. TCRdb itself trimmed the public reads at Q25 with fastp, ran MiXCR and retained productive beta chains. Merged by CDR3 protein, the rows form single entries marked with the most common genes and DNA. These V and J calls are TCRdb output, not the study's own analysis. This sample comprises over 14,000 distinct CDR3 sequences, less than 14% of them detected only once. The leading ten clones occupy 34% of the sample.

The specimen comprised PBMCs, sampled at surgery. The rearranged segments are TRBV2 and TRBJ1-1; confidence is insufficient to name the D gene. The clonotype comes from a female donor with early-stage non-small cell lung cancer. The DNA sequence is given as TGTGCCAGCAGCACGGAAAGGGCCTCTGAAGCTTTCTTT. This codes for CASSTERASEAFF.